This entry lists 2 T cell receptor beta chains sequenced from one sample in a study of T cell responses to AZD1222 COVID-19 vaccine. Libraries were prepared by immunoSEQ multiplex PCR; TCRdb keeps only in-frame clonotypes and omits some of them. Among about 100,000 clones listed, about 88% were seen once. The specimen was peripheral blood, collected on day 0 of AZD1222 vaccination. All receptors derive from an adult in good health.

This chain joins TRBV9 and TRBJ1-2; possible D gene TRBD1, 6 bases. Trimming removed 0 bases at V and 3 bases at J, with 12 bases between. This CDR3 comprises 15 residues. CDR1 and CDR2 from the germline V gene are SGDLS and YYNGEE. CDR3: CASSVDAGADYGYTF. CDR3 sequence (DNA): TGTGCCAGCAGCGTAGATGCGGGGGCAGACTATGGCTACACCTTC.

In its sample, this clone was seen once. The chain joins TRBV19 to TRBJ1-3; no reliable D call. The germline V gene has CDR1 LNHDA and CDR2 SQIVND (reference sequence). V lost 3 bases to trimming and J lost 2 bases, with 5 bases between them. This CDR3 has 13 amino acids. CDR3 nucleotide sequence: TGTGCCAGTAGTATCCAGGCTGGAAACACCATATATTTT. It encodes CASSIQAGNTIYF.